This is a list of T cell receptor beta chains from one sample in a study of T cell responses to AZD1222 COVID-19 vaccine. Assay: immunoSEQ multiplex PCR; the TCRdb copy retains only in-frame clones and omits some. The profile shows some 120,000 clones, 86% of them singletons. Sequencing used peripheral blood, obtained on day 0 of AZD1222 vaccination. Receptors were obtained from an adult in good health. The CDR3 runs from the conserved cysteine through the conserved F or W. A D gene is named only where the DNA matches it firmly. Size values are once, few and many counts, or a class for expanded clones, and some rows have none.

j_call v_call d_call clone_size cdr3_nt cdr3_aa
TRBJ1-2 TRBV3-1/TRBV3-2 . few TGTGCCAGCAGCCAAGTACTGGGACCAAAAGCTGGCTACACCTTC CASSQVLGPKAGYTF
TRBJ2-7 TRBV6-5 . . TGTGCCAGCAGTTACTCGGGGCTAGCGAGCTCCTACGAGCAGTACTTC CASSYSGLASSYEQYF
TRBJ2-1 TRBV5-8 TRBD2 few TGTGCCAGCAGCTTGGCTCTTCTTCGGGGGGGCAGAAATGAGCAGTTCTTC CASSLALLRGGRNEQFF
TRBJ2-4 TRBV19 . . TGTGCCAGTAGTAGGACGGAACTAGCCAAAAACATTCAGTACTTC CASSRTELAKNIQYF
TRBJ2-2 TRBV10-3 TRBD2 . TGTGCCATCACTCCCGGGGGGAATGCCGGGGAGCTGTTTTTT CAITPGGNAGELFF
TRBJ2-5 TRBV6-5 . . TGTGCCAGCAGGATTTCAGGGGCCGAGACCCAGTACTTC CASRISGAETQYF
TRBJ2-1 TRBV9 . once TGTGCCAGCAGCGTAGGCAGGGTCTACGATGAGCAGTTCTTC CASSVGRVYDEQFF
TRBJ1-2 TRBV11-2 TRBD1 . TGTGCCAGCAGCGCGACTCAGGGGGCTGGAGGCTACACCTTC CASSATQGAGGYTF
TRBJ2-1 TRBV7-9 . . TGTGCCAGCAGCCAAGTGGGGCAGGGCCACAATGAGCAGTTCTTC CASSQVGQGHNEQFF
TRBJ2-1 TRBV28 . . TGTGCCAGCAGTTTAACATGGATGTCGGGTGAGCAGTTCTTC CASSLTWMSGEQFF